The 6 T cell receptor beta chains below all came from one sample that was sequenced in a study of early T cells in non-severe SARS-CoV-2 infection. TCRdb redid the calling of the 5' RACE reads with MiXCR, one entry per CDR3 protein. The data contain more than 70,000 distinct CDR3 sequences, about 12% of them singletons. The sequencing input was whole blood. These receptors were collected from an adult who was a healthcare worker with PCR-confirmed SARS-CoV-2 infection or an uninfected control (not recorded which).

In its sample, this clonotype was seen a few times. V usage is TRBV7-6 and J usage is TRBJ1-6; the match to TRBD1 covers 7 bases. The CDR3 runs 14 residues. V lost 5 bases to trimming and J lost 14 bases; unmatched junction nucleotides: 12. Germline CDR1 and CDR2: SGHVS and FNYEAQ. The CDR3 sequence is CASSPQGGSRTLHF. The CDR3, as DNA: TGTGCCAGCAGCCCCCAGGGGGGGTCGCGGACCCTCCACTTT.

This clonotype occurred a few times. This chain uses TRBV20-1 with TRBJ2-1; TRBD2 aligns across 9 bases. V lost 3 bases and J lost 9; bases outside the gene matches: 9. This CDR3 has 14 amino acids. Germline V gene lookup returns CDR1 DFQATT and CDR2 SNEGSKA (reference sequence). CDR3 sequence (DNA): TGCAGTGCTAGGGAGGCGGGAGGGCCCCGTGAGCAGTTCTTC. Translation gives CSAREAGGPREQFF.

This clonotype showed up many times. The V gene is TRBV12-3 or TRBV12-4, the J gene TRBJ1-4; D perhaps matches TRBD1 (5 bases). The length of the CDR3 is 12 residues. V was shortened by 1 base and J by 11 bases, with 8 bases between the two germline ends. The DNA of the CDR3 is TGTGCCAGCAGTTTAGAGGCAGGGAAACTGTTTTTT. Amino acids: CASSLEAGKLFF.

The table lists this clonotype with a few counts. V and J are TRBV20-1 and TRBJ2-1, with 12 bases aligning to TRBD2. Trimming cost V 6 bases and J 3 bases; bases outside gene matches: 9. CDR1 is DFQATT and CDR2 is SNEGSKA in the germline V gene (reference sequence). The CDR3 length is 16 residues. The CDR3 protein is CSAPTSGRGYYNEQFF. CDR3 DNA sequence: TGCAGTGCCCCGACTAGCGGGAGAGGGTACTACAATGAGCAGTTCTTC.

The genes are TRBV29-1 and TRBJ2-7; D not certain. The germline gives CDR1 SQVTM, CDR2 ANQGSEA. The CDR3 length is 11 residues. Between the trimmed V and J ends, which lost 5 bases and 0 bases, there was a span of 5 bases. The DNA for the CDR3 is TGCAGCGTTACGATCTCCTACGAGCAGTACTTC. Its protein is CSVTISYEQYF.

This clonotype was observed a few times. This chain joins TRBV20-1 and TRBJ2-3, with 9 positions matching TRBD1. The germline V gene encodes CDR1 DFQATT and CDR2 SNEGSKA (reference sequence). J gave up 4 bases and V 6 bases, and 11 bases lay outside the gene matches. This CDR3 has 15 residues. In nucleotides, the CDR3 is TGCAGTGCGATGAAGACAGGGGGTTGGGCAGATACGCAGTATTTT. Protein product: CSAMKTGGWADTQYF.